The 20 T cell receptor beta chains in this list originate from one sample, sequenced in a study of CD8 T cells in ankylosing spondylitis. A single record per CDR3 protein comes from TCRdb applying MiXCR to the 5' RACE reads. The sample yields 200,000 to 250,000 distinct CDR3 sequences, roughly a third seen once. Specimen: blood, either unsorted or a sorted T cell fraction (not recorded which). These TCRs come from a male donor with ankylosing spondylitis or in good health (not recorded which).

This clonotype was seen more than once but under ten times. The chain recombines TRBV12-3 or TRBV12-4 with TRBJ2-1; 9 bases agree with TRBD2. The ends lost 3 bases at V and 4 bases at J; junction bases unmatched: 1. The CDR3 extends over 14 amino acids. CDR3 nucleotides: TGTGCCAGCAGTTTGACTAGCGGATACAATGAGCAGTTCTTC. This sequence encodes CASSLTSGYNEQFF.

At least ten counts were recorded for this clonotype. The chain uses TRBV20-1 and TRBJ1-5; D is perhaps TRBD1 (6 bases). Germline V lookup: CDR1 DFQATT, CDR2 SNEGSKA (reference sequence). This CDR3 region has 16 residues. The ends were cut back, 7 bases at V and 0 bases at J, with 19 bases in the middle. The CDR3: CSVGDIHPYSNQPQHF. DNA of the CDR3: TGCAGTGTCGGGGACATCCACCCTTATAGCAATCAGCCCCAGCATTTT.

This clonotype has only a few counts. The chain couples TRBV7-2 to TRBJ1-2; the match to TRBD1 covers 7 bases. The V and J ends lost 3 bases and 0 bases, in that order; junction bases with no gene match: 4. This CDR3 contains 15 residues. The germline V gene has CDR1 SGHTA and CDR2 FQGNSA. CDR3 DNA: TGTGCCAGCAGCTTCTACAGGGGAGCTAACTATGGCTACACCTTC. It specifies CASSFYRGANYGYTF. Based on the CDR3 plus reference TRBV7-2 and TRBJ1-2, the full variable domain is GAGVSQSPSNKVTEKGKDVELRCDPISGHTALYWYRQSLGQGLEFLIYFQGNSAPDKSGLPSDRFSAERTGGSVSTLTIQRTQQEDSAVYLCASSFYRGANYGYTFGSGTRLTVV.

The chain has TRBV12-3 or TRBV12-4 and TRBJ2-2; perhaps TRBD1 as D (6 bases). The V and J ends lost 6 bases and 7 bases respectively, with 12 bases between them. The CDR3 is made up of 13 amino acids. The CDR3 DNA reads TGTGCCAGCAGCCCCCAGGGGATCGGGGAGCTGTTTTTT. Amino acid sequence: CASSPQGIGELFF.

This clonotype was counted a few times. The chain combines TRBV3-1 with TRBJ2-1; D gene uncertain. The CDR3 is 14 residues long. CDR1 LGHDT and CDR2 YNNKEL come from the germline V gene (reference sequence). Trimming shortened V by 4 bases and J by 8 bases, and 15 bases separated the two germline ends. CDR3 in DNA: TGTGCCAGCAGCCGATATCCGGGCCTCGATGAGCAGTTCTTC. It is translated as CASSRYPGLDEQFF.

The J gene is TRBJ2-4, the V gene TRBV6-1; D not resolved. Trimming stripped 7 bases from V and 1 base from J, with 14 bases between. CDR3 length: 15 residues. From germline, CDR1 is MNHNS and CDR2 SASEGT. Here the CDR3 DNA reads TGTGCCAGCACTGCCCCTGGGGTGGCCAAAAACATTCAGTACTTC. Translation gives CASTAPGVAKNIQYF.

This clonotype was picked up a small number of times. The chain recombines TRBV6-5 with TRBJ2-3; the match to TRBD1 covers 9 bases. Per germline, CDR1 MNHEY and CDR2 SVGAGI. The CDR3 has 15 residues. J lost 2 bases, V lost 4 bases, and 4 bases had no gene match. CDR3 bases: TGTGCCAGCAGTTCACAGGGGGCTGACACAGATACGCAGTATTTT. Its translation: CASSSQGADTDTQYF.

The chain employs TRBV20-1 and TRBJ2-5; 9 nucleotides agree with TRBD2. The CDR3 is 18 residues long. V shed 2 bases, J shed 0 bases, and the junction held 13 bases outside the gene matches. Germline CDR1 and CDR2: DFQATT and SNEGSKA (reference sequence). CDR3 bases: TGCAGTGCTAGATCCACTAGCGGGCCAAACATGTACCAAGAGACCCAGTACTTC. As protein: CSARSTSGPNMYQETQYF.

V gene TRBV7-3 combines with J gene TRBJ2-5, with TRBD1 identical over 7 bases. Germline CDR1 reads SGHTA; CDR2 reads FQGTGA. This CDR3 spans 13 amino acids. Trimming at V came to 2 bases and at J to 4 bases, leaving 1 base not matched to a gene. DNA for the CDR3: TGTGCCAGCAGCTTAGAGGGGGCAGAGACCCAGTACTTC. It encodes CASSLEGAETQYF. Combining the CDR3 with reference TRBV7-3 and TRBJ2-5 gives the whole variable domain GAGVSQTPSNKVTEKGKYVELRCDPISGHTALYWYRQSLGQGPEFLIYFQGTGAADDSGLPNDRFFAVRPEGSVSTLKIQRTERGDSAVYLCASSLEGAETQYFGPGTRLLVL.

This clonotype was recorded once. The chain is built from TRBV29-1 and TRBJ2-7; D not resolved. CDR1 SQVTM and CDR2 ANQGSEA come from the germline V gene. The length of the CDR3 is 14 residues. The V end lost 4 bases, the J end lost 3 bases, and 16 bases lay between the germline ends. As DNA, the CDR3 is TGCAGCGTTGTTTACCCTAAAAGTGGCTACGAGCAGTACTTC. Encoded protein: CSVVYPKSGYEQYF.

This clonotype has more than one count but fewer than ten. The chain uses TRBV6-5 and TRBJ2-7; 8 nucleotides align to TRBD2. The germline CDR1 and CDR2 sequences are MNHEY and SVGAGI. This CDR3 has 16 residues. V trimming: 0 bases; J trimming: 6 bases; junction bases outside the gene matches: 10. CDR3 nucleotides: TGTGCCAGCAGTTACTCGAAGACTAGCGTTTCGGGCGAGCAGTACTTC. Protein: CASSYSKTSVSGEQYF.

CDR3 DNA: TGCGCCAGCAGCTTCACCCTAGGACTTTCAAGCTATGGCTACACCTTC. Translating it yields CASSFTLGLSSYGYTF. The gene calls are TRBV5-1 and TRBJ1-2; no definite D call. The CDR3 has 16 amino acids. Germline CDR1 SGHRS, CDR2 YFSETQ. V dropped 2 bases and J dropped 4 bases, with 18 bases sitting between them.

The V gene is TRBV5-1, the J gene TRBJ2-2, with no clear D. The CDR3 loop spans 11 amino acids. With 4 bases removed from V and 6 bases from J, the gap between germline ends came to 4 bases. Germline CDR1 reads SGHRS; CDR2 reads YFSETQ. The CDR3 DNA reads TGCGCCAGCAGCAGTCCCGGGGAGCTGTTTTTT. Its protein product is CASSSPGELFF.

The rearrangement links TRBV12-3 or TRBV12-4 to TRBJ2-7, with 7 bases matching TRBD1. Losses at the gene ends were 7 bases for V and 6 bases for J; bases not matched to a gene: 12. The length of the CDR3 is 14 residues. CDR3 amino acids: CASTNPDRAAEQYF. Here the CDR3 DNA reads TGTGCCAGCACCAACCCCGACAGGGCGGCCGAGCAGTACTTC.

This clonotype was picked up one time. The V and J genes are TRBV12-3 or TRBV12-4 and TRBJ2-7; 7 bases agree with TRBD1. Trimming cost V 7 bases and J 3 bases; bases outside gene matches: 9. This CDR3 has 14 residues. This CDR3 is CASKLDRTYYEQYF. The CDR3 DNA follows: TGTGCCAGCAAACTGGACAGGACGTACTACGAGCAGTACTTC.

The chain recombines TRBV12-3 or TRBV12-4 with TRBJ1-2; 7 bases are a match to TRBD1. V lost 5 bases and J lost 3; bases outside the gene matches: 15. The CDR3 sequence is 17 residues long. CDR3 in amino acids: CASSPLPDRAYDYGYTF. In DNA form, the CDR3 reads TGTGCCAGCAGTCCACTACCTGACAGGGCGTACGACTATGGCTACACCTTC.

This clonotype was picked up a small number of times. The chain links TRBV12-3 or TRBV12-4 to TRBJ2-3; TRBD2 agrees at 9 bases. CDR3 size: 17 residues. With V trimmed by 4 bases and J by 0 bases, 8 bases remained unmatched. The CDR3 sequence is CASSSALAGPSTDTQYF. For the CDR3, the DNA is TGTGCCAGCAGTTCAGCTCTAGCGGGGCCTAGCACAGATACGCAGTATTTT.

The chain combines TRBV28 with TRBJ2-7; tentatively, D is TRBD1 (6 bases). There are 14 residues in the CDR3. The germline V gene encodes CDR1 MDHEN and CDR2 SYDVKM. The V gene lost 2 bases and the J gene lost 2 bases, with 10 bases spanning the gap. DNA for the CDR3: TGTGCCAGCAGTTTACCCGACAGGACCTACGAGCAGTACTTC. The encoded protein is CASSLPDRTYEQYF. Full variable domain (remainder filled in from reference TRBV28 and TRBJ2-7): DVKVTQSSRYLVKRTGEKVFLECVQDMDHENMFWYRQDPGLGLRLIYFSYDVKMKEKGDIPEGYSVSREKKERFSLILESASTNQTSMYLCASSLPDRTYEQYFGPGTRLTVT.

This clonotype was counted only a few times. V is TRBV29-1 and J is TRBJ1-1, with D perhaps matching TRBD1 (6 bases). Deletions cut 7 bases from V and 10 bases from J, with 25 bases between. CDR3 length: 14 amino acids. The germline CDR1 and CDR2 sequences are SQVTM and ANQGSEA. CDR3 sequence: CSAPAVGGGRGAFF. CDR3 coding DNA: TGCAGCGCCCCCGCTGTGGGGGGCGGGAGGGGAGCTTTCTTT.

The gene calls are TRBV6-1 and TRBJ2-1; D might be TRBD2 (5 bases). This CDR3 is built from 13 residues. V was cut by 1 base and J by 9 bases, with 10 bases left in between. Germline V gives CDR1 MNHNS, CDR2 SASEGT. The CDR3 nucleotides are TGTGCCAGCAGTGAAGTGAACAGCGGTGAGCAGTTCTTC. Translating gives CASSEVNSGEQFF.